This T cell receptor beta chain appears in the sequencing data of a study of blood T cell repertoires in COVID-19. About the study: Spain, Italy and the United States supplied samples that represented acute and convalescent COVID-19. T cells, B-cell-depleted T cells, or PBMCs supplied cDNA or gDNA.

Source study methods: Amplification of reference gene primers was used by the study to estimate nucleated cell counts. Repertoires were generated with immunoSEQ multiplex PCR, while TCRdb's copy carries only in-frame clones and drops some. That table supplies the V and J calls and clone size; D and trimming were determined from the DNA. The sample includes more than 95,000 clones, approximately 85% seen only once; the top ten take roughly 30%. The CDR3 is made up of 14 amino acids. Trimming took 5 bases from V and 7 from J, leaving 14 bases between them. CDR1 and CDR2 from the germline V gene are SGHTA and FQGNSA. This clone was seen a single time.

The sequenced sample was peripheral blood. The receptor's source is a woman older than 75 with acute or convalescent COVID-19. The J gene is TRBJ2-2, the V gene TRBV7-2; D perhaps matches TRBD2 (5 bases). The CDR3 protein is CASSLEIGLGELFF. The CDR3 DNA sequence: TGTGCCAGCAGCCTCGAAATAGGACTCGGGGAGCTGTTTTTT.